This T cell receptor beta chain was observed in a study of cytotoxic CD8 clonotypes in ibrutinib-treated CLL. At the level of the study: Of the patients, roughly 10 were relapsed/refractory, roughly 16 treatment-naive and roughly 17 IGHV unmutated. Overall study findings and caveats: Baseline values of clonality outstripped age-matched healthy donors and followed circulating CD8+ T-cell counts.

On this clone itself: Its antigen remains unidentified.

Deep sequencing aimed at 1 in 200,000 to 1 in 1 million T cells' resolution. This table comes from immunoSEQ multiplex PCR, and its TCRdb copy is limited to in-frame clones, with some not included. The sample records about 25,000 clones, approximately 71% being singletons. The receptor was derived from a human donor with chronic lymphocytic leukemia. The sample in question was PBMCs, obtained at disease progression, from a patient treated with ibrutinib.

CDR3 DNA sequence: TGCGCCAGCACCTGGAGCGGAGAGACAGATACGCAGTATTTT. Its protein is CASTWSGETDTQYF. The gene calls are TRBV5-1 and TRBJ2-3; a possible D gene is TRBD2 (5 bases). The CDR3 covers 14 residues. Germline loops: CDR1 SGHRS, CDR2 YFSETQ. With 6 bases removed from V and 3 bases from J, the gap between germline ends came to 14 bases.